This TCR beta chain was recovered during a study of beta chain features in type 1 diabetes. Every isolated RNA sample was fully reverse transcribed, so sequencing captured expressed TCRB transcripts. Sequencing was performed with immunoSEQ multiplex PCR; in TCRdb, only in-frame clones are kept and a portion is missing. The sample records some 250,000 clones, roughly 11% being singletons. The table lists this clone with a few counts. Its specificity is not known. Per germline, CDR1 SGHRS and CDR2 YFSETQ. This CDR3 spans 19 amino acids. Unmatched junction bases numbered 17, after V lost 3 bases and J lost 2 bases. Study-level points and caveats: A moderate, significant TCRB CDR3 shortening appeared in type 1 diabetes across four CD4+ subsets. VDJ junctions from patients with type 1 diabetes contained fewer insertions and more deletions.

The specimen sequenced was naive CD4+ T cells from blood. This TCR came from a man between 25 and 39 years old with type 1 diabetes. The V gene is TRBV5-1, the J gene TRBJ2-3; TRBD2 matches at 8 bases. CDR3 sequence (DNA): TGCGCCAGCAGCTCCGAAACTCAAGGTGCGGGGGGCACCACAGATACGCAGTATTTT. It translates to CASSSETQGAGGTTDTQYF.